These 4 T cell receptor beta chains share one sample of origin, sequenced in a study of regulatory T cells in long-lasting Graves disease. Construction of TCR beta libraries relied on iRepertoire HTBI primers and on Arm-PCR targeting CDR3 regions. From the multiplex PCR reads, TCRdb called clonotypes with MiXCR, one entry per CDR3 protein. The data show roughly 560,000 distinct CDR3 sequences, around 13% seen once. Indicated time point: newly diagnosed GD, antithyroid drugs for less than 3 months. RNA extracted from PBMCs served as the sequencing template. This sample was shared with a second study, whose subject was T cells in Graves' hyperthyroidism and ophthalmopathy.

This specimen was peripheral blood mononuclear cells (PBMCs), taken at new diagnosis, from a patient treated with antithyroid drugs. The source is a woman in her thirties with Graves disease.

This clonotype was picked up many times. J is TRBJ2-3 and V is TRBV12-3 or TRBV12-4; D is undetermined. The CDR3 loop spans 13 amino acids. V was cut by 10 bases and J by 0 bases, with 11 bases left in between. CDR3 DNA sequence: TGTGCCACCAGCAAGTCCAGCACAGATACGCAGTATTTT. Translation: CATSKSSTDTQYF.

This clonotype was detected many times. The chain has TRBV19 and TRBJ2-1; maybe TRBD2 (5 bases). Trimming left V 3 bases short and J 0 bases short, with 15 bases between. The CDR3 contains 17 residues. Germline CDR1 LNHDA, CDR2 SQIVND (reference sequence). The CDR3 DNA is TGTGCCAGTAGTATTTGGACTGCCCCCACCTCCTACAATGAGCAGTTCTTC. Protein sequence: CASSIWTAPTSYNEQFF.

V gene TRBV7-2 combines with J gene TRBJ1-5; D might be TRBD1 (5 bases). V shed 5 bases and J shed 4 bases, with 15 bases lying between them. There are 15 residues in the CDR3. Looked up from germline, CDR1 is SGHTA and CDR2 is FQGNSA. CDR3 protein: CASSRRGEGNQPQHF. Written as DNA, the CDR3 is TGTGCCAGCAGCCGAAGGGGAGAGGGGAATCAGCCCCAGCATTTT.

The count of this clonotype is one. This could be a read error, since a much larger clone is one nucleotide away. The V and J genes are TRBV27 and TRBJ1-1; no reliable D call. This CDR3 comprises 13 residues. Germline V gene lookup returns CDR1 MNHEY and CDR2 SMNVEV (reference sequence). For the CDR3, the DNA is TGTGGCAGCAGTTTCTCTTCTATCACTGAAGCTTTCTTT. Residues: CGSSFSSITEAFF.